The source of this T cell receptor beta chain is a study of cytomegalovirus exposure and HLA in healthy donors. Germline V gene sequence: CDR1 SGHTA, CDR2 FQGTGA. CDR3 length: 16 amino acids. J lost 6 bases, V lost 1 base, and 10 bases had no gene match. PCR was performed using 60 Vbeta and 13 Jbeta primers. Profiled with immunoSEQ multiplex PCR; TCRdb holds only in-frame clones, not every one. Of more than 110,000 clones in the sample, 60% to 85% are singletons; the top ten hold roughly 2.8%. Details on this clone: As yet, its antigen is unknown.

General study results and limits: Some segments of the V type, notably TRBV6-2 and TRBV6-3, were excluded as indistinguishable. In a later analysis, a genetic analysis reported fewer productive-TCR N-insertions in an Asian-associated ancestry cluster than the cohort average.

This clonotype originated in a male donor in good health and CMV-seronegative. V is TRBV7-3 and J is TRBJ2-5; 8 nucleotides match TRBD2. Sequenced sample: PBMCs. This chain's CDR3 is CASSLNGGGPGKTQYF. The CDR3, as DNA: TGTGCCAGCAGCTTAAACGGCGGGGGGCCGGGAAAGACCCAGTACTTC.